Listed below are T cell receptor beta chains from one sample, sequenced in a study of long-term antiretroviral therapy in people with HIV. TCRdb's table, derived via immunoSEQ multiplex PCR, lists solely in-frame clones and lacks some. The sample lists 15,000 to 20,000 clones, 85% to 95% occurring once. Sequenced here: unsorted PBMCs, sampled approximately 11 years after starting antiretroviral therapy. Receptor source: a man aged 25-45 years with HIV. CDR3s include the opening cysteine and the closing phenylalanine or tryptophan. The order of the fields is clone size, V gene, CDR3 length, J gene, D gene, CDR3 protein, CDR3 DNA. The D gene is left open where the match is weak. Part of the rows lack a size; the others show once, few, many or a class for expanded clones.

size: -
V: TRBV19
length: 13
J: TRBJ1-3
D: -
CDR3: CAGNGLTGNTIYF
DNA: TGTGCCGGAAATGGGCTAACTGGAAACACCATATATTTT

size: -
V: TRBV30
length: 11
J: TRBJ1-6
D: -
CDR3: CACSGMGALHF
DNA: TGTGCCTGTTCTGGGATGGGAGCCCTCCACTTT

size: few
V: TRBV11-2
length: 15
J: TRBJ2-7
D: TRBD1
CDR3: CASRPTDRGTYEQYF
DNA: TGTGCCAGCAGACCAACCGACAGGGGGACCTACGAGCAGTACTTC

size: -
V: TRBV7-3
length: 15
J: TRBJ2-2
D: -
CDR3: CASSFSPLGTGELFF
DNA: TGTGCCAGCAGCTTTTCGCCCCTGGGCACCGGGGAGCTGTTTTTT

size: -
V: TRBV18
length: 12
J: TRBJ1-1
D: -
CDR3: CASSLQGAEAFF
DNA: TGTGCCAGCTCCCTTCAGGGCGCTGAAGCTTTCTTT

size: -
V: TRBV4-1
length: 13
J: TRBJ2-1
D: -
CDR3: CASSPFKGYEQFF
DNA: TGCGCCAGCAGCCCCTTCAAGGGGTATGAGCAGTTCTTC

size: once
V: TRBV5-6
length: 14
J: TRBJ1-1
D: -
CDR3: CASSYLMTNTEAFF
DNA: TGTGCCAGCAGCTATCTGATGACGAACACTGAAGCTTTCTTT

size: -
V: TRBV5-1
length: 18
J: TRBJ2-2
D: TRBD2
CDR3: CASSPPGSSGGAPGELFF
DNA: TGCGCCAGCAGCCCCCCCGGTTCGAGCGGGGGGGCCCCCGGGGAGCTGTTTTTT

size: -
V: TRBV2
length: 14
J: TRBJ2-3
D: -
CDR3: CASSEEARTDTQYF
DNA: TGTGCCAGCAGTGAAGAGGCGCGGACAGATACGCAGTATTTT

size: -
V: TRBV5-1
length: 16
J: TRBJ2-6
D: -
CDR3: CASSPTALSGANVLTF
DNA: TGCGCCAGCAGCCCGACAGCTCTCTCTGGGGCCAACGTCCTGACTTTC

size: -
V: TRBV7-8
length: 12
J: TRBJ2-3
D: -
CDR3: CASSPNTDTQYF
DNA: TGTGCCAGCAGCCCGAACACAGATACGCAGTATTTT

size: -
V: TRBV5-1
length: 15
J: TRBJ1-1
D: -
CDR3: CASSLSHNSNTEAFF
DNA: TGCGCCAGCAGCTTGTCCCATAACTCGAACACTGAAGCTTTCTTT

size: -
V: TRBV7-9
length: 10
J: TRBJ1-2
D: -
CDR3: CASSRPCYTF
DNA: TGTGCCAGCAGCCGGCCGTGCTACACCTTC

size: once
V: TRBV7-9
length: 12
J: TRBJ1-2
D: -
CDR3: CASSGGDYGYTF
DNA: TGTGCCAGCAGCGGGGGGGACTATGGCTACACCTTC

size: -
V: TRBV7-2
length: 17
J: TRBJ1-2
D: -
CDR3: CASRPSAGRGTRSGYTF
DNA: TGTGCCAGCAGACCTAGTGCGGGCCGGGGGACCCGATCTGGCTACACCTTC

size: -
V: TRBV7-8
length: 15
J: TRBJ1-1
D: -
CDR3: CASSSRGLKNTEAFF
DNA: TGTGCCAGCAGCTCTAGGGGACTGAAGAACACTGAAGCTTTCTTT

size: -
V: TRBV7-9
length: 15
J: TRBJ2-2
D: -
CDR3: CASSFQDANTGELFF
DNA: TGTGCCAGCAGCTTCCAGGACGCGAACACCGGGGAGCTGTTTTTT

size: -
V: TRBV5-1
length: 16
J: TRBJ1-4
D: -
CDR3: CASRGGTGATNEKLFF
DNA: TGCGCCAGCAGGGGGGGCACCGGTGCAACTAATGAAAAACTGTTTTTT

size: once
V: TRBV7-6
length: 16
J: TRBJ2-2
D: TRBD1
CDR3: CASRRITGVGTGELFF
DNA: TGTGCCAGCAGACGGATAACAGGGGTGGGCACCGGGGAGCTGTTTTTT

size: -
V: TRBV6-4
length: 16
J: TRBJ2-3
D: -
CDR3: CASSRVSSSSTDTQYF
DNA: TGTGCCAGCAGCCGTGTTTCTAGCAGTAGCACAGATACGCAGTATTTT

size: -
V: TRBV7-3
length: 13
J: TRBJ2-1
D: TRBD1
CDR3: CASSPGTVGEQFF
DNA: TGTGCCAGCAGCCCCGGGACAGTAGGTGAGCAGTTCTTC

size: -
V: TRBV7-9
length: 18
J: TRBJ1-1
D: TRBD1
CDR3: CASSRADGTGPKNTEAFF
DNA: TGTGCCAGCAGCCGCGCGGACGGGACAGGGCCCAAGAACACTGAAGCTTTCTTT

size: -
V: TRBV6-5
length: 15
J: TRBJ1-2
D: TRBD1
CDR3: CASSPGTGRDYGYTF
DNA: TGTGCCAGCAGCCCGGGGACAGGGAGGGACTATGGCTACACCTTC

size: -
V: TRBV19
length: 15
J: TRBJ1-2
D: -
CDR3: CASSAGTGAIYGYTF
DNA: TGTGCCAGTAGTGCCGGGACGGGGGCAATCTATGGCTACACCTTC

size: -
V: TRBV18
length: 12
J: TRBJ2-5
D: -
CDR3: CASSPGSQTQYF
DNA: TGTGCCAGCTCACCAGGGAGTCAGACCCAGTACTTC

size: -
V: TRBV7-2
length: 12
J: TRBJ2-7
D: -
CDR3: CASSWDDYEQYF
DNA: TGTGCCAGCAGCTGGGACGACTACGAGCAGTACTTC

size: -
V: TRBV5-1
length: 13
J: TRBJ2-7
D: -
CDR3: CASSLGSPNEQYF
DNA: TGCGCCAGCAGCTTGGGCTCCCCAAACGAGCAGTACTTC